Below are 25 T cell receptor beta chains sequenced from a single sample in a study of CD8 T cells in Susac syndrome. RNA was extracted with the RNeasy kit, and a quantity of about 0.45 to 1 ug was reverse transcribed using random hexamers. TCRdb reprocessed the immunoSEQ multiplex PCR reads with MiXCR, giving one entry per CDR3 protein. The sample has about 140,000 distinct CDR3 sequences, roughly 95% seen once. Sequencing was carried out using CD4+ T cells from PBMCs. Receptors originate from a human donor with multiple sclerosis.

The rearrangement uses TRBV27 and TRBJ2-1, with a weak D call TRBD1 (7 bases). This CDR3 contains 13 residues. V lost 2 bases and J lost 6, with 8 bases in between. CDR1 is MNHEY and CDR2 is SMNVEV in the germline V gene (reference sequence). This chain's CDR3 is CASSLQGGNEQFF. The CDR3 DNA sequence: TGTGCCAGCAGTTTACAGGGGGGCAATGAGCAGTTCTTC.

V gene TRBV30 combines with J gene TRBJ1-2; D is ambiguous. Trimming shortened V by 0 bases and J by 5 bases, and 16 bases separated the two germline ends. The germline V gene encodes CDR1 GTSNPN and CDR2 SVGIG (reference sequence). The CDR3 runs 15 residues. Here the CDR3 reads CAWSVLTFSRYGYTF. For the CDR3, the DNA is TGTGCCTGGAGTGTACTGACCTTCTCGCGGTATGGCTACACCTTC.

The gene calls are TRBV2 and TRBJ1-2; D perhaps matches TRBD1 (5 bases). The V gene's germline CDR1 is SNHLY and CDR2 FYNNEI. The germline V and J ends were trimmed by 11 bases and 4 bases, with 23 bases remaining between them. This CDR3 is built from 15 residues. CDR3 coding DNA: TGTGCCGACAGCGGCGAACAGGAGCAATTCTATGGCTACACCTTC. Translation gives CADSGEQEQFYGYTF.

The chain combines TRBV10-3 with TRBJ2-3; no definite D call. The CDR3 covers 12 residues. Germline V gene sequence: CDR1 ENHRY, CDR2 SYGVKD. V was clipped by 2 bases and J by 2 bases, with 2 bases between them. The CDR3 loop is CAISETTDTQYF. DNA of the CDR3: TGTGCCATCAGTGAGACCACAGATACGCAGTATTTT.

The V and J genes are TRBV20-1 and TRBJ1-2; TRBD1 might be the D (5 bases). Trimming stripped 1 base from V and 8 bases from J, with 14 bases between. This CDR3 region has 13 residues. Germline CDR1 DFQATT, CDR2 SNEGSKA (reference sequence). The CDR3 DNA reads TGCAGTGCTAGAGCAAGCCAGGGCCCGGGCTACACCTTC. Translation gives CSARASQGPGYTF.

The CDR3, as DNA: TGCAGTGCTAGCCTCGACGGTATACTGGCAACTAATGAAAAACTGTTTTTT. It yields the protein CSASLDGILATNEKLFF. The chain links TRBV20-1 to TRBJ1-4; no clear D gene. V was cut by 3 bases and J by 0 bases, with 17 bases left in between. Germline V lookup: CDR1 DFQATT, CDR2 SNEGSKA (reference sequence). This CDR3 spans 17 amino acids.

This clonotype was counted once. The genes are TRBV5-1 and TRBJ2-2; no reliable D call. This CDR3 region has 14 residues. CDR1 is SGHRS, CDR2 YFSETQ, per germline. V dropped 0 bases and J dropped 5 bases, with 8 bases sitting between them. This CDR3 is CASSLVSGTGELFF. In DNA, the CDR3 is TGCGCCAGCAGCTTGGTTAGTGGGACCGGGGAGCTGTTTTTT. The whole variable domain, filled in from reference TRBV5-1 and TRBJ2-2, reads KAGVTQTPRYLIKTRGQQVTLSCSPISGHRSVSWYQQTPGQGLQFLFEYFSETQRNKGNFPGRFSGRQFSNSRSEMNVSTLELGDSALYLCASSLVSGTGELFFGEGSRLTVL.

The chain joins TRBV20-1 to TRBJ2-5; the match to TRBD2 covers 12 bases. The CDR3 consists of 15 residues. CDR1 DFQATT and CDR2 SNEGSKA come from the germline V gene (reference sequence). J gave up 5 bases and V 4 bases, and 8 bases lay outside the gene matches. The CDR3 reads CSANNLAGGRETQYF. CDR3 DNA: TGCAGTGCTAACAATCTAGCGGGAGGGCGGGAGACCCAGTACTTC.

The V and J genes are TRBV5-1 and TRBJ2-7; 8 nucleotides match TRBD1. The CDR3 runs to 16 residues. CDR1 and CDR2 from the germline V gene are SGHRS and YFSETQ. Losses at the gene ends were 1 base for V and 0 bases for J; bases not matched to a gene: 6. In DNA, the CDR3 is TGCGCCAGCAGCTTGTACAGGGGGAGCTTCTCCTACGAGCAGTACTTC. Protein product: CASSLYRGSFSYEQYF.

The chain couples TRBV28 to TRBJ2-1; no firm D call. The ends were cut back, 3 bases at V and 9 bases at J, with 15 bases in the middle. CDR1 and CDR2 (germline): MDHEN, SYDVKM. The CDR3 is 14 amino acids. CDR3 region: CASSLERYVSEQFF. The CDR3 bases are TGTGCCAGCAGTTTGGAACGATACGTGAGTGAGCAGTTCTTC.

V gene TRBV5-1 combines with J gene TRBJ2-7; 11 nucleotides align to TRBD1. The V segment lost 3 bases and the J segment 5 bases; nucleotides outside the gene matches: 4. The CDR3 runs 14 residues. Germline-derived CDR1 and CDR2 are SGHRS and YFSETQ. In nucleotides, the CDR3 is TGCGCCAGCAGCTCGGGACAGGGGGTCCACGAGCAGTACTTC. It is translated as CASSSGQGVHEQYF.

V gene TRBV20-1 combines with J gene TRBJ2-7, with 9 positions matching TRBD2. Per germline, CDR1 DFQATT and CDR2 SNEGSKA (reference sequence). The CDR3 loop spans 15 amino acids. Trimming cost V 6 bases and J 1 base; bases outside gene matches: 10. The CDR3 bases are TGCAGTGCCCCCTGGGCGCGGGAGGGATCCTACGAGCAGTACTTC. This gives the protein CSAPWAREGSYEQYF.

The chain uses TRBV19 and TRBJ1-5, with no clear D. Trimming took 3 bases from V and 3 from J, leaving 6 bases between them. Looked up from germline, CDR1 is LNHDA and CDR2 is SQIVND (reference sequence). This CDR3 has 13 residues. The DNA for the CDR3 is TGTGCCAGTAGTATGTCCGACAATCAGCCCCAGCATTTT. This translates into CASSMSDNQPQHF.

The count of this clonotype is one. The chain carries TRBV20-1 and TRBJ2-1; TRBD2 aligns across 10 bases. V dropped 4 bases and J dropped 2; count of bases not matched to a gene: 5. Germline V gene data show CDR1 as DFQATT and CDR2 as SNEGSKA (reference sequence). CDR3 size: 15 residues. CDR3 sequence (DNA): TGCAGTGCTACGCCGGGGACTAGCGCCTACAATGAGCAGTTCTTC. Protein sequence: CSATPGTSAYNEQFF.

Only a few counts were recorded for this clonotype. The chain links TRBV20-1 to TRBJ2-7; 9 positions agree with TRBD1. The CDR3 extends over 13 amino acids. Germline V gene data show CDR1 as DFQATT and CDR2 as SNEGSKA (reference sequence). The V gene end was trimmed by 7 bases and the J gene end by 2 bases; junction bases not matched to a gene: 6. The CDR3 DNA sequence: TGCAGTGTTCCGGGACAGGGAACCTACGAGCAGTACTTC. Protein: CSVPGQGTYEQYF.

J is TRBJ2-1 and V is TRBV5-4; 7 nucleotides align to TRBD2. J gave up 8 bases and V 4 bases, and 24 bases lay outside the gene matches. The germline V gene encodes CDR1 SGHNT and CDR2 YYREEE (reference sequence). This CDR3 contains 19 residues. The CDR3 loop is CASSPPALNFAGVPHEQFF. In DNA, the CDR3 is TGTGCCAGCAGCCCGCCCGCTCTTAATTTCGCGGGAGTTCCCCATGAGCAGTTCTTC. Together with reference TRBV5-4 and TRBJ2-1, the CDR3 gives the full variable domain: ETGVTQSPTHLIKTRGQQVTLRCSSQSGHNTVSWYQQALGQGPQFIFQYYREEENGRGNFPPRFSGLQFPNYSSELNVNALELDDSALYLCASSPPALNFAGVPHEQFFGPGTRLTVL.

The chain joins TRBV30 to TRBJ2-3; 8 bases agree with TRBD2. CDR1 and CDR2 (germline): GTSNPN, SVGIG (reference sequence). The CDR3 has 12 amino acids. The J segment lost 6 bases and the V segment lost 7 bases, leaving 6 bases of the junction unmatched. The CDR3, as DNA: TGTGCCTTGAGCGGGGGCATGGATACGCAGTATTTT. Its protein is CALSGGMDTQYF.

The chain links TRBV28 to TRBJ2-3; 13 bases line up with TRBD2. The CDR3 has 17 amino acids. Germline CDR1 is MDHEN and CDR2 is SYDVKM. J gave up 1 base and V 3 bases, and 4 bases lay outside the gene matches. CDR3 loop: CASSLSTSGGGTDTQYF. CDR3 coding DNA: TGTGCCAGCAGTTTGTCCACTAGCGGGGGGGGCACAGATACGCAGTATTTT. The full variable domain, its missing parts supplied by reference TRBV28 and TRBJ2-3, is DVKVTQSSRYLVKRTGEKVFLECVQDMDHENMFWYRQDPGLGLRLIYFSYDVKMKEKGDIPEGYSVSREKKERFSLILESASTNQTSMYLCASSLSTSGGGTDTQYFGPGTRLTVL.

The V call is TRBV5-4, the J call TRBJ2-7; D call uncertain. Trimming pared 0 bases from V and 0 bases from J, leaving 13 bases between. The V gene's germline CDR1 is SGHNT and CDR2 YYREEE (reference sequence). The CDR3 loop spans 16 amino acids. The CDR3 loop is CASSLEGGGFSYEQYF. Written as DNA, the CDR3 is TGTGCCAGCAGCTTGGAGGGCGGCGGTTTCTCCTACGAGCAGTACTTC.

The V gene is TRBV19, the J gene TRBJ2-3; D is possibly TRBD1 (5 bases). The V and J ends lost 3 bases and 6 bases respectively, with 7 bases between them. This CDR3 has 12 amino acids. Germline CDR1 is LNHDA and CDR2 is SQIVND (reference sequence). The CDR3 nucleotides read TGTGCCAGTAGTATCAGGGTTGATACGCAGTATTTT. This gives the protein CASSIRVDTQYF.

The V gene is TRBV23-1, the J gene TRBJ1-2, with D tentatively TRBD1 (6 bases). TRBV23-1 is reported as an ORF; its role is uncertain. The V end was cut by 0 bases, the J end by 4 bases, with 21 bases between. CDR3 length: 18 residues. CDR3 in DNA: TGCGCCAGCAGTCAATCAGATTTACGCACAGGGAGAGGCTATGGCTACACCTTC. As protein: CASSQSDLRTGRGYGYTF.

This clonotype was recorded only once. V and J are TRBV5-1 and TRBJ2-1, with D perhaps matching TRBD2 (5 bases). V gave up 4 bases and J gave up 4 bases, with 18 bases separating them. This CDR3 region has 16 residues. CDR1 is SGHRS, CDR2 YFSETQ, per germline. The CDR3 region is CASSQEPGSLYNEQFF. The CDR3 nucleotides are TGCGCCAGCAGCCAAGAGCCGGGATCACTATACAATGAGCAGTTCTTC.

V and J are TRBV6-2 or TRBV6-3 and TRBJ2-5, with 8 bases lining up with TRBD1. Germline V gene sequence: CDR1 MNHEY, CDR2 SVGEGT. The ends lost 6 bases at V and 5 bases at J; junction bases unmatched: 5. The CDR3 sequence is 13 residues long. The CDR3 DNA reads TGTGCCAGCAGATACCGGGACAGGGAGACCCAGTACTTC. Amino acids: CASRYRDRETQYF.

The rearrangement links TRBV24-1 to TRBJ2-1; 11 bases line up with TRBD2. V was clipped by 1 base and J by 4 bases; unmatched bases: 2. Looked up from germline, CDR1 is KGHDR and CDR2 is SFDVKD. This CDR3 has 16 amino acids. For the CDR3, the DNA is TGTGCCACCAGTGATTTTACTAGCGGGAGTTACAATGAGCAGTTCTTC. This encodes CATSDFTSGSYNEQFF.

The genes are TRBV2 and TRBJ2-1; D gene uncertain. Trimming took off 4 bases at V and 8 bases at J, with 9 bases between the two ends. CDR3 length: 12 amino acids. The germline V gene has CDR1 SNHLY and CDR2 FYNNEI. CDR3 in DNA: TGTGCCAGCAGTGGGGCTGTGCATGAGCAGTTCTTC. Its protein is CASSGAVHEQFF.